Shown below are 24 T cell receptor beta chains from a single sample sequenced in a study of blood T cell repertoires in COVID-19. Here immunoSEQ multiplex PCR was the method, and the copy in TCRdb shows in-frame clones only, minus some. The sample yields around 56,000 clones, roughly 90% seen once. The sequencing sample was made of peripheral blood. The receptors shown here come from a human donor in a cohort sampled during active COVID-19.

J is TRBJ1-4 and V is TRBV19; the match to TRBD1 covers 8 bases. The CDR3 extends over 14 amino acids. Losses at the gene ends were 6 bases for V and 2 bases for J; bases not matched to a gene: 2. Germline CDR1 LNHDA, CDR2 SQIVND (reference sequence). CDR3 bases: TGTGCCAGTAGGACAGGGGTGACTAATGAAAAACTGTTTTTT. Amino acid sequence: CASRTGVTNEKLFF.

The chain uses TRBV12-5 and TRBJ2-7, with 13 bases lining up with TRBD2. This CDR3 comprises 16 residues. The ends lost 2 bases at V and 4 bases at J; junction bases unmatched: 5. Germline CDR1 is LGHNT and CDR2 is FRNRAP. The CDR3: CASGLPTSGGAYEQYF. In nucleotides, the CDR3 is TGTGCTAGTGGTTTGCCAACTAGCGGGGGGGCTTACGAGCAGTACTTC.

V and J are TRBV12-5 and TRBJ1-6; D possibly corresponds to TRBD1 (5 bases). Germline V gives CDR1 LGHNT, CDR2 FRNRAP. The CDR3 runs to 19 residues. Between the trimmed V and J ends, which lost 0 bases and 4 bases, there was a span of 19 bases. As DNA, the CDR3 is TGTGCTAGTGGTTTGGTTTGGGGGGGGACCGATCGGTATAATTCACCCCTCCACTTT. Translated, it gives CASGLVWGGTDRYNSPLHF.

In DNA, the CDR3 is TGTGCCAGCAGCAGCCCGGACAAGAACACTGAAGCTTTCTTT. Translation gives CASSSPDKNTEAFF. The V and J genes are TRBV6-2 or TRBV6-3 and TRBJ1-1, with TRBD1 as a possible D gene (5 bases). The CDR3 length is 14 residues. V gave up 6 bases and J gave up 1 base, with 12 bases separating them. Germline loops: CDR1 MNHEY, CDR2 SVGEGT.

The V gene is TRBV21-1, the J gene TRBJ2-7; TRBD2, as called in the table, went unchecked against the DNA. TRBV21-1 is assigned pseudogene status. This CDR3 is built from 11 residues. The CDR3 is CASSTPYEQYF. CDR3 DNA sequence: TGTGCCAGCAGCACCCCTTACGAGCAGTACTTC.

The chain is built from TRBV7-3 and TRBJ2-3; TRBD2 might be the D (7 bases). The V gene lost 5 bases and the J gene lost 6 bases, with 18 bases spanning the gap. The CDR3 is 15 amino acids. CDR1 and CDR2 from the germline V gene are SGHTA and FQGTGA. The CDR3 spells CASSVRGGPLDTQYF. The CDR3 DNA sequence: TGTGCCAGCAGCGTAAGGGGGGGTCCACTCGATACGCAGTATTTT. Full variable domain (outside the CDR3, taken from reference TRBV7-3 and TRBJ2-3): GAGVSQTPSNKVTEKGKYVELRCDPISGHTALYWYRQSLGQGPEFLIYFQGTGAADDSGLPNDRFFAVRPEGSVSTLKIQRTERGDSAVYLCASSVRGGPLDTQYFGPGTRLTVL.

The CDR3 region is CASSSRTENSPLHF. The CDR3 DNA reads TGTGCCAGTAGTTCGCGGACAGAAAATTCACCCCTCCACTTT. V is TRBV19 and J is TRBJ1-6, with D possibly matching TRBD1 (6 bases). V gave up 5 bases and J gave up 7 bases, with 12 bases separating them. CDR1 is LNHDA, CDR2 SQIVND, per germline (reference sequence). The CDR3 length is 14 residues.

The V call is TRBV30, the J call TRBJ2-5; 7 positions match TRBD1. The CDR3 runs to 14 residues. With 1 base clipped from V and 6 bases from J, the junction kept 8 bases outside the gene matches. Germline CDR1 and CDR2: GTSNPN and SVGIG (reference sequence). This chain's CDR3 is CAWSADDRAKTQYF. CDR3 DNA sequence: TGTGCCTGGAGTGCGGACGACAGGGCTAAGACCCAGTACTTC.

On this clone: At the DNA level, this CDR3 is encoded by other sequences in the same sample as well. The CDR3 here is CASSQERTGGTDTQYF. DNA for the CDR3: TGCGCCAGCAGCCAAGAGCGGACAGGGGGCACAGATACGCAGTATTTT. The gene calls are TRBV4-3 and TRBJ2-3, with 9 bases aligning to TRBD1. V shed 0 bases and J 1 base; nucleotides not matched to a gene: 2. CDR3 size: 16 residues. The germline V gene encodes CDR1 LGHNA and CDR2 YSLEER.

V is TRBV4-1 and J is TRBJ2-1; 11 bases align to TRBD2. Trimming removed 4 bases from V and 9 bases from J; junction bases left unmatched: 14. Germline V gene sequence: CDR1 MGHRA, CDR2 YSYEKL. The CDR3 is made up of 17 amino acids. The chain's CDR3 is CASSLLFPTSGESEQFF. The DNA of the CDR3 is TGCGCCAGCAGCCTTTTATTTCCGACTAGCGGGGAAAGTGAGCAGTTCTTC.

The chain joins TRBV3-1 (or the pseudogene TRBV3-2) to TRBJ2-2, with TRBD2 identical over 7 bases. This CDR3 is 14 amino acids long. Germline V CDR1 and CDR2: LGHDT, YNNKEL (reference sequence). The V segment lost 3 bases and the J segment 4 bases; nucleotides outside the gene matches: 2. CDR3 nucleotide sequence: TGTGCCAGCAGCCAGGTAGCGGGCACCGGGGAGCTGTTTTTT. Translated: CASSQVAGTGELFF.

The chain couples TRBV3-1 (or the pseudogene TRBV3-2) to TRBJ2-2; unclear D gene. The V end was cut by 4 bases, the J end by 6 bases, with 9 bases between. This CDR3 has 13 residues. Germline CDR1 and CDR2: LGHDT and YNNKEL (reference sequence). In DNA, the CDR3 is TGTGCCAGCAGCCGATCGGCGGCCGGGGAGCTGTTTTTT. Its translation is CASSRSAAGELFF.

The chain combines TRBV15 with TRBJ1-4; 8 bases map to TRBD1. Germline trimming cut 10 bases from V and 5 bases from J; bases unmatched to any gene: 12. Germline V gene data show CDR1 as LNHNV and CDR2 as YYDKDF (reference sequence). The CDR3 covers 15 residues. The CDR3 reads CAIRQGRARNEKLFF. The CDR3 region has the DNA TGTGCCATCCGACAGGGGCGAGCCCGGAATGAAAAACTGTTTTTT.

The CDR3 region has the DNA TGTGCCTTCGTACCGGGACTAGGAACCGGGGAGCTGTTTTTT. The encoded protein is CAFVPGLGTGELFF. The V call is TRBV2, the J call TRBJ2-2; 8 nucleotides match TRBD2. The CDR3 is 14 residues long. Germline assignment: CDR1 SNHLY and CDR2 FYNNEI. The J segment lost 5 bases and the V segment lost 11 bases, leaving 10 bases of the junction unmatched.

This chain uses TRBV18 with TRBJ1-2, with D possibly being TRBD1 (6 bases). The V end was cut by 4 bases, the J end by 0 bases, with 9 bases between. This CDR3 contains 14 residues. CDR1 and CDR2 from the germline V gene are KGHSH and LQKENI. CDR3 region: CASSLDRTNYGYTF. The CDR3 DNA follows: TGTGCCAGCTCACTGGACAGAACTAACTATGGCTACACCTTC.

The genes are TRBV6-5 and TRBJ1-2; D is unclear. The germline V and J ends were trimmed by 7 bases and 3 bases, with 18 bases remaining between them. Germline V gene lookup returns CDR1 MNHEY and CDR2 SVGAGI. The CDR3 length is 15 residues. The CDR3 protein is CASTRVGSLYYGYTF. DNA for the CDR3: TGTGCCAGCACCCGGGTGGGGAGTCTCTACTATGGCTACACCTTC.

The CDR3 nucleotides are TGCGCCAGCAGCCAAGAGGCTCTTTCCGGGACAGTAACCTACGAGCAGTACTTC. As protein: CASSQEALSGTVTYEQYF. J is TRBJ2-7 and V is TRBV4-3; 7 positions match TRBD1. Looked up from germline, CDR1 is LGHNA and CDR2 is YSLEER. CDR3 size: 18 residues. V gave up 0 bases and J gave up 2 bases; unmatched junction bases: 13.

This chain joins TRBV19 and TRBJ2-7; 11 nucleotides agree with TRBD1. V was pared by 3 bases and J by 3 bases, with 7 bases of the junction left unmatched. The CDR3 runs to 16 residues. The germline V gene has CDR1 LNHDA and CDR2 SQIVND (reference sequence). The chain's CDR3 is CASSIGLGTGGYEQYF. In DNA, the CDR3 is TGTGCCAGTAGTATCGGTCTGGGGACAGGGGGCTACGAGCAGTACTTC.

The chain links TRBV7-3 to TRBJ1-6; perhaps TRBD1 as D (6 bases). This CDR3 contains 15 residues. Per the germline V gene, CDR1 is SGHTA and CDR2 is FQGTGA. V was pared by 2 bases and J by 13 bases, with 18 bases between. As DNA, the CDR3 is TGTGCCAGCAGCTTATCAGGCAGGGGCCAGGGTCCCCTCCACTTT. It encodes CASSLSGRGQGPLHF.

The CDR3 reads CATHVGGTNSYEQYF. CDR3 DNA sequence: TGTGCCACCCACGTAGGGGGTACCAACTCCTACGAGCAGTACTTC. This chain connects TRBV10-3 to TRBJ2-7; perhaps TRBD1 as D (6 bases). Germline V gene sequence: CDR1 ENHRY, CDR2 SYGVKD. V lost 10 bases and J lost 0, with 19 bases in between. The CDR3 has 15 residues.

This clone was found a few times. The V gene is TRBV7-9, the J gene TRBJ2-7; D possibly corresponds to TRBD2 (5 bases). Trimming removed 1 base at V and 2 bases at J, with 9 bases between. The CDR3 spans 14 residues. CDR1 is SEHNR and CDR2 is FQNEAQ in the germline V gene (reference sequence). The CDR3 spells CASSLGRGTYEQYF. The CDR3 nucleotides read TGTGCCAGCAGCTTAGGAAGAGGGACCTACGAGCAGTACTTC.

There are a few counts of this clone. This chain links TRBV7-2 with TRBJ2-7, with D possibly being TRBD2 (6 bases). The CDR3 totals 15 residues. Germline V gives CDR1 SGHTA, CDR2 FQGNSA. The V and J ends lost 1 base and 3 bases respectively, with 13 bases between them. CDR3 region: CASSLGGAALYEQYF. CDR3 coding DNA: TGTGCCAGCAGCTTAGGCGGGGCAGCTCTCTACGAGCAGTACTTC.

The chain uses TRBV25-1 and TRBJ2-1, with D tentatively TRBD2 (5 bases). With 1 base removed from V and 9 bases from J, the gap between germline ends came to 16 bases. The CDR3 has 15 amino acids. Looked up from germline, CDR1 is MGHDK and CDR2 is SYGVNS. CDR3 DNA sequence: TGTGCCAGCAGTGAATTAAGCCTCCCCGAGGGTGAGCAGTTCTTC. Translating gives CASSELSLPEGEQFF.

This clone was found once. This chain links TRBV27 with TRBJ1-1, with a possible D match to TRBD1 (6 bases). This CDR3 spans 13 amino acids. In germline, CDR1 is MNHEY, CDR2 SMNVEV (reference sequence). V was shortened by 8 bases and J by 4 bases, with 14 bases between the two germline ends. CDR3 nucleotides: TGTGCCAGCCGGGCAGGGGTAGTCACTGAAGCTTTCTTT. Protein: CASRAGVVTEAFF.